This T cell receptor beta chain was obtained from a study of PD-1 blockade in classical Hodgkin lymphoma. The patients all showed relapse after autologous stem cell transplantation, while their brentuximab vedotin exposure varied. The CDR3 loop spans 17 amino acids. V was pared by 1 base and J by 3 bases, with 6 bases of the junction left unmatched. CDR1 is SGDLS, CDR2 YYNGEE, per germline. Produced via immunoSEQ multiplex PCR; TCRdb's table is partial and in-frame only. This sample has more than 20,000 clones, with roughly 68% found just once. This clone occurred a few times. Material: peripheral blood mononuclear cells (PBMCs), obtained before the second cycle of nivolumab. This TCR was recovered from a human donor with classical Hodgkin lymphoma. The chain carries TRBV9 and TRBJ2-3, with 12 bases fitting TRBD2. CDR3 nucleotide sequence: TGTGCCAGCAGCGTACGGGCTAGCGGGGGGGTGACAGATACGCAGTATTTT. It encodes CASSVRASGGVTDTQYF. Full variable domain (rest looked up from reference TRBV9 and TRBJ2-3): DSGVTQTPKHLITATGQRVTLRCSPRSGDLSVYWYQQSLDQGLQFLIQYYNGEERAKGNILERFSAQQFPDLHSELNLSSLELGDSALYFCASSVRASGGVTDTQYFGPGTRLTVL.